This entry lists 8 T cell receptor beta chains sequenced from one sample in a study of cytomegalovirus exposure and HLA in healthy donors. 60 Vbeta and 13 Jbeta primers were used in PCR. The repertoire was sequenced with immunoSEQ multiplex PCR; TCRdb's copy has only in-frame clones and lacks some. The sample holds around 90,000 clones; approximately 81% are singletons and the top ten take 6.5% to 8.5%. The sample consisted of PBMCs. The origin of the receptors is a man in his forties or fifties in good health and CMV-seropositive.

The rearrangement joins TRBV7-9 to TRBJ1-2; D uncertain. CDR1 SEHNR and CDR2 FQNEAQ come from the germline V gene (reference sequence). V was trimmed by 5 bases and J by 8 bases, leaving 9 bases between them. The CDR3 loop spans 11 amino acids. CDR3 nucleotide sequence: TGTGCCAGCAGCCTCCGGGGAGGCTACACCTTC. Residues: CASSLRGGYTF.

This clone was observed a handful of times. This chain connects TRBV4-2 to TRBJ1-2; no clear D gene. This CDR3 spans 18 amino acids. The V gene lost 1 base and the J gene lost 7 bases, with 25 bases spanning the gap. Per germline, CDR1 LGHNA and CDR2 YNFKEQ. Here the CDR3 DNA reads TGTGCCAGCAGCCAAGCCCAGAAGGGCATAGGGAGGGTAGGTGGCTACACCTTC. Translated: CASSQAQKGIGRVGGYTF.

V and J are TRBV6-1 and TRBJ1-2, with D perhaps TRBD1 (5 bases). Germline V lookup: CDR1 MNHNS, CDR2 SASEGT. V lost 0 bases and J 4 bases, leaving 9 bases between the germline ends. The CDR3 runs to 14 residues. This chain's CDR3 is CASSEASGPYGYTF. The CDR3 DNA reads TGTGCCAGCAGTGAAGCTTCAGGGCCCTATGGCTACACCTTC.

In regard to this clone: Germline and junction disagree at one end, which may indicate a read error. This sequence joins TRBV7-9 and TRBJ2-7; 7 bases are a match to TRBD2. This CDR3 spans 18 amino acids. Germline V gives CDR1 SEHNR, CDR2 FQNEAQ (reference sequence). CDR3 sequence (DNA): TGTTCCAGCAGCTTAGTAGGCGGGGGAGAGACCCGAGCCTACGAGCAGTACTTC. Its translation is CSSSLVGGGETRAYEQYF.

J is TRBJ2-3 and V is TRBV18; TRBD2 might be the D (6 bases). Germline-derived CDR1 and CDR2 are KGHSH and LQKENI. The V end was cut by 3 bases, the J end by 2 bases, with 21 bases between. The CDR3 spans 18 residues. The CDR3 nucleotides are TGTGCCAGCTCACCGGGAAGGATTAGCGGATCTTCCACAGATACGCAGTATTTT. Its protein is CASSPGRISGSSTDTQYF.

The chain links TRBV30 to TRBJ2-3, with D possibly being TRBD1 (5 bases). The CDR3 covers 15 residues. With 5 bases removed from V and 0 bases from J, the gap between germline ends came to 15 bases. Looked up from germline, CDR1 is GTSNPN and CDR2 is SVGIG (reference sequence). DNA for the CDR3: TGTGCCTGGGGACCAGGGTCGGCTAGCACAGATACGCAGTATTTT. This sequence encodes CAWGPGSASTDTQYF.

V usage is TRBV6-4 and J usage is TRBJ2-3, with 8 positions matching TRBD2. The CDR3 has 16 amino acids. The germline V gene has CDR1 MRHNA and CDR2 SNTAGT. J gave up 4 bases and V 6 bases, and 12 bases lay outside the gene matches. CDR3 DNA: TGTGCCAGCAGCGCCCTTAGCGGGAAGCGGGCAGATACGCAGTATTTT. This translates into CASSALSGKRADTQYF.

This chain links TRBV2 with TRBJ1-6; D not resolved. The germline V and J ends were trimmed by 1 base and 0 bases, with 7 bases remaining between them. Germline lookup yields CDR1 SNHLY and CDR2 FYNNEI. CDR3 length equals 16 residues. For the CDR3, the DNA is TGTGCCAGCAGTGAAGGACGGAGCTCCTATAATTCACCCCTCCACTTT. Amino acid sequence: CASSEGRSSYNSPLHF.